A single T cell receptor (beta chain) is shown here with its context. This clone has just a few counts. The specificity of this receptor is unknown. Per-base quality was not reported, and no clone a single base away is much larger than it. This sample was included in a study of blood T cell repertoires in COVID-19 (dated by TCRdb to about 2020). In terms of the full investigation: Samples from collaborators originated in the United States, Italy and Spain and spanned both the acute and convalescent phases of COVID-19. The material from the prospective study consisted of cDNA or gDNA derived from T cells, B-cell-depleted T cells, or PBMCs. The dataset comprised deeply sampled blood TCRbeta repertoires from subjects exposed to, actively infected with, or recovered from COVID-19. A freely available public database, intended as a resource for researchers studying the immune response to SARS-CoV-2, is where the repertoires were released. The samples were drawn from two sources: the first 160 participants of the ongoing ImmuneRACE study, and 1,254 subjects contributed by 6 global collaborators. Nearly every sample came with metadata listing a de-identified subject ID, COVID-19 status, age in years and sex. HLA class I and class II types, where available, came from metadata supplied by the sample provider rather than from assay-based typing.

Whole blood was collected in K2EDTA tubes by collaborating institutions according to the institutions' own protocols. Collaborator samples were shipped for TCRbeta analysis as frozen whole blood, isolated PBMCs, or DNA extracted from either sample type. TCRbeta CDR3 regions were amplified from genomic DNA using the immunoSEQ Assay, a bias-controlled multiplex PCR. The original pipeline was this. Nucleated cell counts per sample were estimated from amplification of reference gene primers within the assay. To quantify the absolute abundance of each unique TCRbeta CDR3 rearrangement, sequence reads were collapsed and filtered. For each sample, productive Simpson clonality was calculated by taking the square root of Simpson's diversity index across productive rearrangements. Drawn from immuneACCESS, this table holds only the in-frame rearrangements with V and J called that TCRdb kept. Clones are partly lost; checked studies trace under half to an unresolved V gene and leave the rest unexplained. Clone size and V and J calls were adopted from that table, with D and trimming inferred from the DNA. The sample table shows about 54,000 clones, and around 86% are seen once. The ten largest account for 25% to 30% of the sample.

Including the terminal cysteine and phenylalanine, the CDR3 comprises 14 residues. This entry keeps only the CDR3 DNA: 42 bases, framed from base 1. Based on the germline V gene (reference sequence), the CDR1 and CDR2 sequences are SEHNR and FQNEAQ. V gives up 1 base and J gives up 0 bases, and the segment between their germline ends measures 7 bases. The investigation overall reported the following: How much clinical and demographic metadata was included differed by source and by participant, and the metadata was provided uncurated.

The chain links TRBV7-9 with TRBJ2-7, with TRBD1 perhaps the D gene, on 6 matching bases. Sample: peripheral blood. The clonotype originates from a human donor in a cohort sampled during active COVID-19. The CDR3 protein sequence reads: CASSLGTVSYEQYF. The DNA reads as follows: TGTGCCAGCAGCTTAGGGACAGTCTCCTACGAGCAGTACTTC.